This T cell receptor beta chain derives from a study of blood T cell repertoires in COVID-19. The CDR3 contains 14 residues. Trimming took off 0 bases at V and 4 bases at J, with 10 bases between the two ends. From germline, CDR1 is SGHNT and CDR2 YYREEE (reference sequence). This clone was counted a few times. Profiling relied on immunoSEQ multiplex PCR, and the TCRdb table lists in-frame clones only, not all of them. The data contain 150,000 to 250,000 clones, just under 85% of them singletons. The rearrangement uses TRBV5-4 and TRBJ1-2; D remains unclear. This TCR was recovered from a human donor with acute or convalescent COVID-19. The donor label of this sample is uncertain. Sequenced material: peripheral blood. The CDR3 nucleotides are TGTGCCAGCAGCTTGGATGGAGGGTTCTATGGCTACACCTTC. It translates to CASSLDGGFYGYTF.